A single sample gave rise to the 17 T cell receptor beta chains below, sequenced in a study of blood T cell repertoires in COVID-19. The repertoire was sequenced with immunoSEQ multiplex PCR; TCRdb's copy has only in-frame clones and lacks some. This sample carries fewer than 130,000 clones, about 75% of them seen once, and the ten largest clones take roughly 6%. The sample consisted of peripheral blood. The receptors shown here come from an elderly man with acute or convalescent COVID-19.

The V call is TRBV28, the J call TRBJ2-1; perhaps TRBD1 as D (5 bases). The CDR3 is made up of 15 amino acids. The V end lost 2 bases, the J end lost 12 bases, and 20 bases lay between the germline ends. Germline lookup yields CDR1 MDHEN and CDR2 SYDVKM. As DNA, the CDR3 is TGTGCCAGCAGTTTAGCGGTTGTAGGGGCTGTTAGGCAGTTCTTC. It is translated as CASSLAVVGAVRQFF.

This chain joins TRBV18 and TRBJ2-3, with TRBD2 as a possible D gene (6 bases). The CDR3 runs 13 residues. Germline V gives CDR1 KGHSH, CDR2 LQKENI. V was pared by 3 bases and J by 5 bases, with 9 bases between. CDR3 bases: TGTGCCAGCTCACCCTCAGCGGGAGATACGCAGTATTTT. Its protein is CASSPSAGDTQYF. Full variable domain (missing parts from reference TRBV18 and TRBJ2-3): NAGVMQNPRHLVRRRGQEARLRCSPMKGHSHVYWYRQLPEEGLKFMVYLQKENIIDESGMPKERFSAEFPKEGPSILRIQQVVRGDSAAYFCASSPSAGDTQYFGPGTRLTVL.

The rearrangement links TRBV27 to TRBJ1-3; tentative D call: TRBD1 (6 bases). This CDR3 comprises 18 residues. Germline CDR1 is MNHEY and CDR2 is SMNVEV (reference sequence). V lost 0 bases to trimming and J lost 3 bases, with 18 bases between them. Here the CDR3 reads CASSLSGGAGGRGNTIYF. In DNA, the CDR3 is TGTGCCAGCAGTTTATCGGGGGGGGCCGGGGGTCGTGGAAACACCATATATTTT.

This chain links TRBV6-6 with TRBJ2-1; no clear D gene. Between the trimmed V and J ends, which lost 5 bases and 9 bases, there was a span of 11 bases. Germline lookup yields CDR1 MNHNY and CDR2 SVGAGI (reference sequence). This CDR3 region has 12 residues. CDR3 nucleotides: TGTGCCAGCAGTGCCTTCTACGGTGAGCAGTTCTTC. This codes for CASSAFYGEQFF.

This chain connects TRBV11-2 to TRBJ2-7, with a possible D match to TRBD1 (6 bases). The CDR3 consists of 13 residues. Per germline, CDR1 SGHAT and CDR2 FQNNGV. Trimming shortened V by 7 bases and J by 6 bases, and 16 bases separated the two germline ends. The CDR3 nucleotides are TGTGCCAGCAACCTATTGTTAGGGGGCGAGCAGTACTTC. Translated: CASNLLLGGEQYF.

This chain links TRBV5-1 with TRBJ2-5, with 9 bases fitting TRBD1. With V trimmed by 4 bases and J by 3 bases, 7 bases remained unmatched. The CDR3 has 15 residues. Germline V gene data show CDR1 as SGHRS and CDR2 as YFSETQ. Here the CDR3 DNA reads TGCGCCAGCAGCATTCTGGGACAGGGAAAAGAGACCCAGTACTTC. Amino acids: CASSILGQGKETQYF.

Only a few counts were recorded for this clone. The chain combines TRBV9 with TRBJ2-2; D might be TRBD2 (5 bases). The germline gives CDR1 SGDLS, CDR2 YYNGEE. V was shortened by 0 bases and J by 4 bases, with 13 bases between the two germline ends. The length of the CDR3 is 16 residues. The CDR3 nucleotides read TGTGCCAGCAGCGTAGGAGGGCGCGGCGGCACCGGGGAGCTGTTTTTT. Translating gives CASSVGGRGGTGELFF.

The V and J genes are TRBV5-1 and TRBJ2-7; 16 nucleotides match TRBD2. V shed 4 bases and J 0 bases; nucleotides not matched to a gene: 4. This CDR3 comprises 17 residues. Germline V gene lookup returns CDR1 SGHRS and CDR2 YFSETQ. The CDR3 protein is CASSTGLAGGPSYEQYF. The CDR3 bases are TGCGCCAGCAGCACGGGACTAGCGGGAGGGCCCTCCTACGAGCAGTACTTC.

The V call is TRBV2, the J call TRBJ1-1, with a weak D call TRBD1 (5 bases). The CDR3 is made up of 12 amino acids. CDR1 is SNHLY and CDR2 is FYNNEI in the germline V gene. Trimming pared 7 bases from V and 4 bases from J, leaving 10 bases between. This CDR3 is CASTGKSTEAFF. For the CDR3, the DNA is TGTGCCAGCACAGGGAAGAGCACTGAAGCTTTCTTT.

V is TRBV5-5 and J is TRBJ2-5, with 10 nucleotides matching TRBD2. From germline, CDR1 is SGHKS and CDR2 YYEKEE (reference sequence). V lost 4 bases to trimming and J lost 0 bases; unmatched junction nucleotides: 3. CDR3 length: 15 amino acids. DNA of the CDR3: TGTGCCAGCAGCAGGGGGACTAGCGACCAAGAGACCCAGTACTTC. This sequence encodes CASSRGTSDQETQYF.

There are a few counts of this clone. This rearrangement joins TRBV5-8 to TRBJ1-5; no clear D. Germline CDR1 reads SGHTS; CDR2 reads YDEGEE. The V end was cut by 6 bases, the J end by 4 bases, with 14 bases between. CDR3 length: 14 amino acids. The CDR3 reads CASTPGFGNQPQHF. DNA for the CDR3: TGTGCCAGCACCCCGGGTTTTGGGAATCAGCCCCAGCATTTT. The full variable domain, with the rest looked up from reference TRBV5-8 and TRBJ1-5, is EAGVTQSPTHLIKTRGQQATLRCSPISGHTSVYWYQQALGLGLQFLLWYDEGEERNRGNFPPRFSGRQFPNYSSELNVNALELEDSALYLCASTPGFGNQPQHFGDGTRLSIL.

This sequence joins TRBV29-1 and TRBJ2-5, with 8 bases lining up with TRBD2. CDR1 is SQVTM and CDR2 is ANQGSEA in the germline V gene. Trimming cost V 6 bases and J 1 base; bases outside gene matches: 7. This CDR3 is built from 14 residues. The chain's CDR3 is CSVTIAGSQETQYF. The CDR3 DNA sequence: TGCAGCGTGACGATAGCGGGGTCCCAAGAGACCCAGTACTTC.

The chain joins TRBV4-3 to TRBJ2-1, with 9 bases aligning to TRBD2. Germline V lookup: CDR1 LGHNA, CDR2 YSLEER. Trimming removed 4 bases from V and 2 bases from J; junction bases left unmatched: 6. The CDR3 is 16 residues long. The CDR3 region is CASSLRLAETYNEQFF. DNA of the CDR3: TGCGCCAGCAGCCTTCGACTAGCGGAGACCTACAATGAGCAGTTCTTC.

The chain uses TRBV29-1 and TRBJ1-1; TRBD1 matches 9 bases. Trimming at V came to 7 bases and at J to 5 bases, leaving 11 bases not matched to a gene. Germline V CDR1 and CDR2: SQVTM, ANQGSEA. The CDR3 length is 14 residues. This CDR3 is CSAYDRGRETEAFF. The CDR3 DNA follows: TGCAGCGCCTACGACAGGGGGAGAGAAACTGAAGCTTTCTTT.

Comment on this clone: The junction and the germline gene differ at one end; a read error may be behind it. The gene calls are TRBV7-2 and TRBJ2-7; 15 bases are shared with TRBD2. The CDR3 totals 14 residues. Germline CDR1 is SGHTA and CDR2 is FQGNSA. DNA of the CDR3: TGTGCCAGCAGCCCCACCCCGGGACTAGCGGGAGGAGTCTTC. The encoded protein is CASSPTPGLAGGVF. Supplemented by reference TRBV7-2 and TRBJ2-7, the full variable domain reads GAGVSQSPSNKVTEKGKDVELRCDPISGHTALYWYRQSLGQGLEFLIYFQGNSAPDKSGLPSDRFSAERTGGSVSTLTIQRTQQEDSAVYLCASSPTPGLAGGVFGPGTRLTVT.

This clone was seen only a few times. V and J are TRBV28 and TRBJ2-1; 9 nucleotides align to TRBD1. This CDR3 has 15 amino acids. The V segment lost 3 bases and the J segment 13 bases; nucleotides outside the gene matches: 13. In germline, CDR1 is MDHEN, CDR2 SYDVKM. CDR3 coding DNA: TGTGCCAGCAGTTTGAGGACAGGGGCGGGGGTCTCCCAGTTCTTC. Amino acid sequence: CASSLRTGAGVSQFF.

This clone has just a few counts. Here the CDR3 DNA reads TGTGCCAGCCGACGACAGGGGGGGGCCTACGAGCAGTACTTC. Protein sequence: CASRRQGGAYEQYF. The V call is TRBV6-5, the J call TRBJ2-7, with 9 bases fitting TRBD1. The V gene's germline CDR1 is MNHEY and CDR2 SVGAGI. The CDR3 is made up of 14 amino acids. The V segment lost 8 bases and the J segment 2 bases; nucleotides outside the gene matches: 7.